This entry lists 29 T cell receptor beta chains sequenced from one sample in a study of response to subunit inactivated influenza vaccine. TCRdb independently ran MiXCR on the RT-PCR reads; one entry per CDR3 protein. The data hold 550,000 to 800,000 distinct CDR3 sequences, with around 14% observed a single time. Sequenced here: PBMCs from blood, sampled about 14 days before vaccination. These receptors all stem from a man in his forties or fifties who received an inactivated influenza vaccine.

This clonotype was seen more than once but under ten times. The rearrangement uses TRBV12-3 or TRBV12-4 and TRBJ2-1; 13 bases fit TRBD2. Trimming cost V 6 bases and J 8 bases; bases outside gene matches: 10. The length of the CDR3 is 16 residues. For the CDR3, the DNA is TGTGCCAGCAGCCTCAAAACTAGCGGGAGGGTCCATGAGCAGTTCTTC. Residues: CASSLKTSGRVHEQFF.

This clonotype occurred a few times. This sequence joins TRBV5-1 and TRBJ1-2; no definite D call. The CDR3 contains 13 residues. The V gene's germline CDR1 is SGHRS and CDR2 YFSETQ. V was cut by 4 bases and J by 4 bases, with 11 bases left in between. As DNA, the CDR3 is TGCGCCAGCAGCCCCGAAGTATCCTATGGCTACACCTTC. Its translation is CASSPEVSYGYTF.

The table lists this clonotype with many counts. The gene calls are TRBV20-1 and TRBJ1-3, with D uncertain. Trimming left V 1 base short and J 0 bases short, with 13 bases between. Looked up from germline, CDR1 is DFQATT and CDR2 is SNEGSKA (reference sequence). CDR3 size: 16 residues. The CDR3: CSARVVGKSSGNTIYF. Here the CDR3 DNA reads TGCAGTGCTAGAGTAGTAGGAAAAAGCTCTGGAAACACCATATATTTT.

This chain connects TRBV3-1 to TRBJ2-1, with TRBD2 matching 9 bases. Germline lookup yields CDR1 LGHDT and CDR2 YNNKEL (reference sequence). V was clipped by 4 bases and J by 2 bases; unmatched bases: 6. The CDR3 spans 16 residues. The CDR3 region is CASSPQTSGPYNEQFF. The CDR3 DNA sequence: TGTGCCAGCAGCCCTCAGACTAGCGGCCCCTACAATGAGCAGTTCTTC.

CDR3 protein: CASSNPGGAIYEQYF. CDR3 bases: TGTGCCAGTAGTAACCCAGGGGGCGCCATCTACGAGCAGTACTTC. The chain employs TRBV19 and TRBJ2-7; 8 bases map to TRBD1. The CDR3 has 15 residues. The V gene end was trimmed by 4 bases and the J gene end by 3 bases; junction bases not matched to a gene: 8. In germline, CDR1 is LNHDA, CDR2 SQIVND (reference sequence).

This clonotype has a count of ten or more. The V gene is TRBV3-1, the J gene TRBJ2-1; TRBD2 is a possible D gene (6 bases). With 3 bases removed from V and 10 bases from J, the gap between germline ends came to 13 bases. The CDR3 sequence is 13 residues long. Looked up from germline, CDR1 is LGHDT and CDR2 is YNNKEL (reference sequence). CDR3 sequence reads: CASSHLPGLEQFF. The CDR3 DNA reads TGTGCCAGCAGCCACTTACCGGGACTGGAGCAGTTCTTC.

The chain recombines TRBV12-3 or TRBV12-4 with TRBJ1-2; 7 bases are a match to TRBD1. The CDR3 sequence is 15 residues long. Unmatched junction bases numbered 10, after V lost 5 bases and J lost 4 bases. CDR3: CASSHQTGRPYGYTF. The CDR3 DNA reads TGTGCCAGCAGTCACCAGACAGGGAGGCCCTATGGCTACACCTTC.

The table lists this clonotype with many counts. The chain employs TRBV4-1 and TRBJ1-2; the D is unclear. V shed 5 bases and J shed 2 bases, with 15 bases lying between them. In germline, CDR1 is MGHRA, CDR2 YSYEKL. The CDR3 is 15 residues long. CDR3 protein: CASSFPGGINYGYTF. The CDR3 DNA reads TGCGCCAGCAGCTTCCCGGGAGGAATCAACTATGGCTACACCTTC.

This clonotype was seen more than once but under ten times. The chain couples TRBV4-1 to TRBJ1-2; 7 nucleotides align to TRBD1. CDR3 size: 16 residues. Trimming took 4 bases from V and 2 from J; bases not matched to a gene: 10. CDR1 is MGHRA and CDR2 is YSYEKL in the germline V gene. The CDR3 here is CASSPTVTTGNYGYTF. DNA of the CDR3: TGCGCCAGCAGCCCGACTGTAACGACAGGGAACTATGGCTACACCTTC.

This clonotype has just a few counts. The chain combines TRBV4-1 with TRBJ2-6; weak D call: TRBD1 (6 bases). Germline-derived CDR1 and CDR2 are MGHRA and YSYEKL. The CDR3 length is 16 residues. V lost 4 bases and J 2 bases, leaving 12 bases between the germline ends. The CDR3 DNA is TGCGCCAGCAGCCCGTACCACAGGGCTGGGGCCAACGTCCTGACTTTC. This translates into CASSPYHRAGANVLTF.

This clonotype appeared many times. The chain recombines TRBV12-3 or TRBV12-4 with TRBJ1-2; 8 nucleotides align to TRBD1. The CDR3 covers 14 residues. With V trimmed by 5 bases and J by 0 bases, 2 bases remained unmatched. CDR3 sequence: CASSPDRANYGYTF. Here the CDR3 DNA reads TGTGCCAGCAGTCCGGACAGGGCTAACTATGGCTACACCTTC.

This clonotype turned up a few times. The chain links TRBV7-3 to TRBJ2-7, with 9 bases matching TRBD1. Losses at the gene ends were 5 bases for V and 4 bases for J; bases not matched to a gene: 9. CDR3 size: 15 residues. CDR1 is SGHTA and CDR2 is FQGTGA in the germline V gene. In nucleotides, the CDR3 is TGTGCCAGCAGCCAAACTCCGGGACAGGGTTACGAGCAGTACTTC. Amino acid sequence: CASSQTPGQGYEQYF.

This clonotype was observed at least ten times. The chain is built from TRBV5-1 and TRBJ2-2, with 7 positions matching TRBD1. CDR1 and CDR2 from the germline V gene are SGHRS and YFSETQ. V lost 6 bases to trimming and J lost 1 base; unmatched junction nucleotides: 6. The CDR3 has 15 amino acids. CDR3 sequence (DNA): TGCGCCAGCACTTCACGGACAGGGAACACCGGGGAGCTGTTTTTT. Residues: CASTSRTGNTGELFF. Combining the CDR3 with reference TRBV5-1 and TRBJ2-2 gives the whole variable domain KAGVTQTPRYLIKTRGQQVTLSCSPISGHRSVSWYQQTPGQGLQFLFEYFSETQRNKGNFPGRFSGRQFSNSRSEMNVSTLELGDSALYLCASTSRTGNTGELFFGEGSRLTVL.

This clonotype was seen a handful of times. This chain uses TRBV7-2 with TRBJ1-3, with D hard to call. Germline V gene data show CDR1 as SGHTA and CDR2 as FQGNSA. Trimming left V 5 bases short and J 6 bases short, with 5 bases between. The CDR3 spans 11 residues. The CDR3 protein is CASSPSNTIYF. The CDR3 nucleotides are TGTGCCAGCAGCCCGTCAAACACCATATATTTT. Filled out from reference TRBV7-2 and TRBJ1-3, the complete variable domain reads GAGVSQSPSNKVTEKGKDVELRCDPISGHTALYWYRQSLGQGLEFLIYFQGNSAPDKSGLPSDRFSAERTGGSVSTLTIQRTQQEDSAVYLCASSPSNTIYFGEGSWLTVV.

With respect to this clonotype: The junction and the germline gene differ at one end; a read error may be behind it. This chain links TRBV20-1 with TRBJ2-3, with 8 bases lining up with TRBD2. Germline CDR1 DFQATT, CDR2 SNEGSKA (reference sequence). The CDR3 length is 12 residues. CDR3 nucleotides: TGCAGTGCCATCTACGGGGGGGATACGCTGTATTTT. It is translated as CSAIYGGDTLYF.

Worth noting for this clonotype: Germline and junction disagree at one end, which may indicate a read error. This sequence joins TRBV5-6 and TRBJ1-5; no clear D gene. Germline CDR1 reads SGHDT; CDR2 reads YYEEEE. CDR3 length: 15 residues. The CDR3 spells CASSSSQTVNQPRHF. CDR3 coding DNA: TGTGCCAGTAGCTCCTCGCAGACGGTTAATCAGCCCCGGCATTTT.

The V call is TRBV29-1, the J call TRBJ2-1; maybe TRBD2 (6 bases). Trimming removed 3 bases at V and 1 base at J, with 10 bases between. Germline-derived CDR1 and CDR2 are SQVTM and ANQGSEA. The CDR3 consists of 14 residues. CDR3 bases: TGCAGCGTTGAGACTAGTTCATCCTACAATGAGCAGTTCTTC. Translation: CSVETSSSYNEQFF.

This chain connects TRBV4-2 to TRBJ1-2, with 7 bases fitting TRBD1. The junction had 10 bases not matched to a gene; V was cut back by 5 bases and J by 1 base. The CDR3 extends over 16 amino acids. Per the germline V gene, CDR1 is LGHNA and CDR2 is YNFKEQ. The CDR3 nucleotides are TGTGCCAGCAGCTTTACAGGGGCCGTGGGTAACTATGGCTACACCTTC. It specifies CASSFTGAVGNYGYTF.

This CDR3 is CASSSSSGRGGTQYF. Here the CDR3 DNA reads TGTGCCAGCAGTTCTTCTAGCGGGAGAGGGGGTACGCAGTATTTT. V gene TRBV12-3 or TRBV12-4 combines with J gene TRBJ2-3; TRBD2 aligns across 10 bases. J gave up 8 bases and V 4 bases, and 9 bases lay outside the gene matches. The CDR3 spans 15 residues.

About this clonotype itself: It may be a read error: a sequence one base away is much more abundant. This CDR3 reads CARSQAQAGGAYNEQFF. CDR3 bases: TGCGCCCGCAGCCAGGCCCAAGCAGGGGGCGCGTACAATGAGCAGTTCTTC. The chain uses TRBV4-3 and TRBJ2-1, with 8 bases lining up with TRBD1. The CDR3 covers 17 residues. The germline V gene has CDR1 LGHNA and CDR2 YSLEER.

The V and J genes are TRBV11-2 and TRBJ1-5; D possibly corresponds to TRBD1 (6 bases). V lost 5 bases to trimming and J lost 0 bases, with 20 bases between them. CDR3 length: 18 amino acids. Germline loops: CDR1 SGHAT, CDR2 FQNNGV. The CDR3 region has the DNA TGTGCCAGCAGCGCCGGTCGGGGGGGGCTTTATAGCAATCAGCCCCAGCATTTT. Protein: CASSAGRGGLYSNQPQHF.

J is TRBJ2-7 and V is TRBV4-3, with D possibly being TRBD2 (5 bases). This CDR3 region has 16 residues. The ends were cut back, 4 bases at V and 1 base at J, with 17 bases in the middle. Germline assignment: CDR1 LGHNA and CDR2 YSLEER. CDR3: CASSRAGVEASYEQYF. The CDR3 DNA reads TGCGCCAGCAGCCGGGCCGGGGTGGAGGCTTCCTACGAGCAGTACTTC.

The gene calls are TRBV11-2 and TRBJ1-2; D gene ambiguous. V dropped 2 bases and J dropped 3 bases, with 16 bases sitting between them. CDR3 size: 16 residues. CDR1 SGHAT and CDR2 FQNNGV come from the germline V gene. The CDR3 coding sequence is TGTGCCAGCAGCTTATCCCGAACCCTACTTCACTATGGCTACACCTTC. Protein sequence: CASSLSRTLLHYGYTF.

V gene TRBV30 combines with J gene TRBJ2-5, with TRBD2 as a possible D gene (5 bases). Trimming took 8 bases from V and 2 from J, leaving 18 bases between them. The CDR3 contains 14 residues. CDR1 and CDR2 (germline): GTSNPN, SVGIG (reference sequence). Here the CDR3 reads CAQTPRGRQETQYF. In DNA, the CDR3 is TGTGCCCAAACCCCGCGTGGGAGACAAGAGACCCAGTACTTC.

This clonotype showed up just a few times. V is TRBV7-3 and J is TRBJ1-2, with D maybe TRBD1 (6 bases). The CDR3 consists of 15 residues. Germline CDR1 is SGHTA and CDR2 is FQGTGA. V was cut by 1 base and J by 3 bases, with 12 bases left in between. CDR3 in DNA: TGTGCCAGCAGCTTAAAAGGGGGGCCGGACTATGGCTACACCTTC. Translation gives CASSLKGGPDYGYTF.

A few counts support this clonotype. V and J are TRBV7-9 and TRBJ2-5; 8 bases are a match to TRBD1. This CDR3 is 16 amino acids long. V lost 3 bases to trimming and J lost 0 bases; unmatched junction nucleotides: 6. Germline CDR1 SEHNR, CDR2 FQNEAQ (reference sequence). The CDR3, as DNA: TGTGCCAGCAGCTTTCGACAGGGGCTTGACCAAGAGACCCAGTACTTC. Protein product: CASSFRQGLDQETQYF. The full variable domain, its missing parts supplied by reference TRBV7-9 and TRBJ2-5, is DTGVSQNPRHKITKRGQNVTFRCDPISEHNRLYWYRQTLGQGPEFLTYFQNEAQLEKSRLLSDRFSAERPKGSFSTLEIQRTEQGDSAMYLCASSFRQGLDQETQYFGPGTRLLVL.

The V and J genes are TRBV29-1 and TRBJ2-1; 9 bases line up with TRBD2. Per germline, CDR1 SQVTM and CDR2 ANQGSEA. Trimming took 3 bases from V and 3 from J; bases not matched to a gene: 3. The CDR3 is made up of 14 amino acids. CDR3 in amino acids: CSVERGGGYNEQFF. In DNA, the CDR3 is TGCAGCGTTGAGCGGGGGGGCGGCTACAATGAGCAGTTCTTC.

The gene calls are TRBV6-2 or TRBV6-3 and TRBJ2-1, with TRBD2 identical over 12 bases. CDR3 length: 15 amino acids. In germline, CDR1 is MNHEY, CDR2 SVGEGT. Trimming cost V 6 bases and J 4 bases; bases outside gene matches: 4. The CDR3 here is CASRITSGGYNEQFF. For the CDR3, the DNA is TGTGCCAGCAGGATCACTAGCGGGGGGTACAATGAGCAGTTCTTC.

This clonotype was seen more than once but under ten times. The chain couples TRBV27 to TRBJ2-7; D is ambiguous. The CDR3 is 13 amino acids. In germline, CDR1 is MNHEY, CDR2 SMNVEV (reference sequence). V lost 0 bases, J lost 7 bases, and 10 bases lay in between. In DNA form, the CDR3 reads TGTGCCAGCAGTTTATCAGGGCTGAGGGAGCAGTACTTC. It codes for CASSLSGLREQYF.